This TCR beta chain was documented in a study of control samples from healthy donors and cancer patients. The repertoire was sequenced with immunoSEQ multiplex PCR; TCRdb's copy has only in-frame clones and lacks some. The sample has roughly 190,000 clones; roughly 91% are singletons. Trimming cost V 4 bases and J 3 bases, with 22 bases left between them. The V gene's germline CDR1 is SGDLS and CDR2 YYNGEE. The CDR3 contains 17 residues. The source material was blood. The receptor comes from a woman aged 25 to 45 in good health. J is TRBJ1-1 and V is TRBV9; D remains ambiguous. CDR3 nucleotide sequence: TGTGCCAGCAGCCCCGAACGGACGCTGTATAGGGACACTGAAGCTTTCTTT. Translation: CASSPERTLYRDTEAFF.